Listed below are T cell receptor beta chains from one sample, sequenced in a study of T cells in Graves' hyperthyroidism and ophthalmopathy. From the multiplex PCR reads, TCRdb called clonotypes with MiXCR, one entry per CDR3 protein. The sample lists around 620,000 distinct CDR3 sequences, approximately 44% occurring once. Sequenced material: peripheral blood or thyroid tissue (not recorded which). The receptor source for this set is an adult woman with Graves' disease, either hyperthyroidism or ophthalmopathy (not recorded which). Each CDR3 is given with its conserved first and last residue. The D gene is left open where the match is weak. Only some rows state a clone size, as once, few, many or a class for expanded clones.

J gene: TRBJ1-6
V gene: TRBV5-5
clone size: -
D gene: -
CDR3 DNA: TGTGCCACCGACCAAGGGCGGGTGAATTCACCCCTCCACTTT
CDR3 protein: CATDQGRVNSPLHF

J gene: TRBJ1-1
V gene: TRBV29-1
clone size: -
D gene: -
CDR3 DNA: TGCAGCGTTCTGACGGACAGGAACACTGAAGCTTTCTTT
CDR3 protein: CSVLTDRNTEAFF

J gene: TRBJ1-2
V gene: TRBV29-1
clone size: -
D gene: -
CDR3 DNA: TGCAGCAGTTTAGCGAGGGGTGGCTACACCTTC
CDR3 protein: CSSLARGGYTF

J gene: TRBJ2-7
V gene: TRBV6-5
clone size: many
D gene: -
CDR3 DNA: TGTGCCAGCAGTCAGGGGTTCACCTACGAGCAGTACTTC
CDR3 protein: CASSQGFTYEQYF

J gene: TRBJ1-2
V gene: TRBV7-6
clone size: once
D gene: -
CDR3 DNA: TGTGCCAGCAGCTTTGGCTTTAGTGGCGGCTACACCTTC
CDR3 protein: CASSFGFSGGYTF

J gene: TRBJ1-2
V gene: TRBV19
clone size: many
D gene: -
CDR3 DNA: TGTGCCAGTAATACCGGACAGCGTGTGGGGGGAAACTATGGCTACACCTTC
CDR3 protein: CASNTGQRVGGNYGYTF

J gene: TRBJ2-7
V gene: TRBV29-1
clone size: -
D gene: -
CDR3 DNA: TGCAGCGTTGATGAGGGCTACGAGCAGTACTTC
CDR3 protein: CSVDEGYEQYF

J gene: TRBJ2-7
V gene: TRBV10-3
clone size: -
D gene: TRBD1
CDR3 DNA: TGTGCCATCGCAGGACAGGCCCCCCACGAGCAGTACTTC
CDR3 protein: CAIAGQAPHEQYF

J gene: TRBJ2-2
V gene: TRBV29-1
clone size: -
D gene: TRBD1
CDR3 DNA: TGCAGCGTTGAACACGGACAGGGGGCAGCCGGGGAGCTGTTTTTT
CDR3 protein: CSVEHGQGAAGELFF

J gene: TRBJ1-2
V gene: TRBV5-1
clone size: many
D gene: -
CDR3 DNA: TGCGCCAGCAGCCCCATGGACAGCCGCTATGGCTACACCTTC
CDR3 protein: CASSPMDSRYGYTF

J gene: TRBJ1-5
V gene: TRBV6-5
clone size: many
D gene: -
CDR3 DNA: TGTGCCAGCAGTAACCAGGGGAAACAGCCCCAGCATTTT
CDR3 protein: CASSNQGKQPQHF

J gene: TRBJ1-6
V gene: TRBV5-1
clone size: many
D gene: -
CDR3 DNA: TGCGCCAGCAGCTTTGGACGGCACTATAATTCACCCCTCCACTTT
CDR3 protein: CASSFGRHYNSPLHF

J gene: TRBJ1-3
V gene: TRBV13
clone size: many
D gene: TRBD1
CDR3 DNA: TGTGCCAGCAGCTTAGACAGGGGGCCTGGAAACACCATATATTTT
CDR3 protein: CASSLDRGPGNTIYF

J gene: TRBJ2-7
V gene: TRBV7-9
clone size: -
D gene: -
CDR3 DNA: TGTGCCAGCAGCCCAGAATCCTACGAGCAGTACTTC
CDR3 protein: CASSPESYEQYF

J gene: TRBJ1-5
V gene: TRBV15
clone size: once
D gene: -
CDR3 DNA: TGTGCCACCAGCAGAGATGCGGGAAACAATCAGCCCCAGCATTTT
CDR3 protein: CATSRDAGNNQPQHF

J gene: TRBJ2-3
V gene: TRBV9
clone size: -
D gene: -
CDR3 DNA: TGTGCCAGCAGCGTATCCCCTGACTTCACAGATACGCAGTATTTT
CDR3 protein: CASSVSPDFTDTQYF

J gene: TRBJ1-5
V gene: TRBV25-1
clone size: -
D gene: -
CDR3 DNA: -
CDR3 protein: CACSASQGIGQPQHF

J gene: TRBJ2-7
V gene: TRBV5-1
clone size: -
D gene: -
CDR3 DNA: TGCGCCAGCAGCCTCGAGGGGGGTATGGACGAGCAGTACTTC
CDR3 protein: CASSLEGGMDEQYF

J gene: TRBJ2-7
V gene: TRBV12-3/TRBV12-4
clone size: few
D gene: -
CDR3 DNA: TGTGCCAGTGGTTGGATCTACGAGCAGTACTTC
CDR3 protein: CASGWIYEQYF

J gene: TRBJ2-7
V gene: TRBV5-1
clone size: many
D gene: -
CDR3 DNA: TGCGCCAGCAGCTTGGCCCTCTCCCCCTCGGAGCAGTACTTC
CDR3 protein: CASSLALSPSEQYF

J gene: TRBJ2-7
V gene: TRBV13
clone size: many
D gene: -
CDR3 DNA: TGTGCCAGCAGCTTCAGGGACTACGAGCAGTACTTC
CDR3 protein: CASSFRDYEQYF

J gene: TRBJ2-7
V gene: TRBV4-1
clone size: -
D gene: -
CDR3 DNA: TGCGCCAGCAGCCAAGAAGTTCAAGCGGACGTATACGAGCAGTACTTC
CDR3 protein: CASSQEVQADVYEQYF